This T cell receptor beta chain was sequenced for a study of blood T cell repertoires in COVID-19. The method was immunoSEQ multiplex PCR; TCRdb's version includes in-frame clones alone and lacks a portion of them. This sample has 80,000 to 85,000 clones, with about 90% found just once. The CDR3 totals 12 residues. Trimming pared 5 bases from V and 10 bases from J, leaving 11 bases between. CDR1 is MDHEN and CDR2 is SYDVKM in the germline V gene. Sequencing used peripheral blood. This TCR derives from a woman of 80 years or more with acute or convalescent COVID-19. The chain carries TRBV28 and TRBJ1-4, with TRBD1 as a possible D gene (6 bases). This chain's CDR3 is CASSGQKGKLFF. CDR3 sequence (DNA): TGTGCCAGCAGTGGACAGAAGGGAAAACTGTTTTTT.